This T cell receptor (beta chain) was sequenced during a study of neurological immune-mediated disorders. On the study more broadly: Multiple sclerosis patients (n of about 35) included 31 with relapsing-remitting and 3 with secondary progressive disease. General observations from the study: Among 34 multiple sclerosis patients, phylogenetic grouping put the repertoires of 18 into a single related-CDR3 cluster, a possible signature.

The cDNA came from 5'RACE with 10-nucleotide random UMIs. From 15-18 subjects, each sequencing run yielded over 190 million TCR-beta sequences. From the 5' RACE reads, TCRdb called clonotypes with MiXCR, one entry per CDR3 protein. The sample includes 60,000 to 80,000 distinct CDR3 sequences, 4.5% to 5.5% seen only once; the top ten take 3.4%. CDR1 is MNHNY, CDR2 SVGAGI, per germline (reference sequence). CDR3 length: 12 residues. The V end lost 6 bases, the J end lost 7 bases, and 9 bases lay between the germline ends. This clonotype was detected only a few times. Its cognate antigen is unknown. The source of this sequence is a woman aged 50 to 60 with multiple sclerosis. Sequenced material: PBMCs. The chain employs TRBV6-6 and TRBJ2-2, with unresolved D. The CDR3 region is CASSKGIGELFF. The CDR3 DNA reads as TGTGCCAGCAGCAAGGGTATCGGGGAGCTGTTTTTT.